This record covers a single TCR beta chain. Its antigen is as yet unknown. This sample's time point: week 11, during vaccination. Topical imiquimod accompanied each vaccine dose, which consisted of 300 ug of mutant IDH1 20-mer peptide. The source of the sample is a study of a mutant IDH1 vaccine in newly diagnosed glioma. Study context: Those enrolled had earlier been treated with radiotherapy, temozolomide, or both, mostly both. Whole-study results and caveats: Across multiple MHC alleles, 85% to 95% of patients had vaccine-induced responses.

This table comes from immunoSEQ multiplex PCR, and its TCRdb copy is limited to in-frame clones, with some not included. The sample has under 35,000 clones, nearly 90% seen once. Sample: PBMCs, taken from a glioma patient whose treatment included an IDH1 peptide vaccine. The receptor's source is a man between 18 and 29 years old with glioma.

CDR3 sequence (DNA): TGCAGCGTGAACGCCGGGACAGGGGACACCGGGGAGCTGTTTTTT. Its protein is CSVNAGTGDTGELFF. V and J are TRBV29-1 and TRBJ2-2; 10 bases are shared with TRBD1. After removal of 6 bases from V and 3 bases from J, the junction contained 7 bases not matched to a gene. The CDR3 is 15 residues long. Germline-derived CDR1 and CDR2 are SQVTM and ANQGSEA.